This TCR beta chain was recorded in a study of radiotherapy plus CTLA-4 blockade in lung cancer. Looking at the study overall: Objective responses emerged in over 15% of patients, and roughly 32% attained disease control. Findings and limits, study-wide: Early clone dynamics of blood T cells, plus interferon-beta, reportedly predicted response best.

Only in-frame clones appear in the TCRdb table, and some are missing; sequencing was by immunoSEQ multiplex PCR. The sample includes more than 10,000 clones, under 90% seen only once; the top ten take 25% to 30%. In the case of this clone: The antigen remains undetermined.

Germline V CDR1 and CDR2: MNHNY, SVGAGI (reference sequence). With V trimmed by 6 bases and J by 9 bases, 6 bases remained unmatched. The CDR3 has 14 amino acids. The V and J genes are TRBV6-6 and TRBJ1-6, with 9 nucleotides matching TRBD1. The material was peripheral blood, obtained from a patient treated with radiotherapy plus ipilimumab. This clonotype was obtained from a human donor with non-small cell lung cancer that progressed on radiotherapy plus ipilimumab. The DNA for the CDR3 is TGTGCCAGCAGCCCCGGGACAGGGCGTTCACCCCTCCACTTT. Translated, it gives CASSPGTGRSPLHF.